This TCR beta chain was identified during a study of blood T cell repertoires in COVID-19. Study in general: Whether acute or convalescent, the COVID-19 samples came from the United States, Italy and Spain. Sources were T cells, B-cell-depleted T cells, or PBMCs; the material itself was cDNA or gDNA.

The CDR3 is 14 residues long. Germline-derived CDR1 and CDR2 are MDHEN and SYDVKM. Original methodology: The authors estimated nucleated cell counts from reference gene primer amplification. The repertoire was sequenced with immunoSEQ multiplex PCR; TCRdb's copy has only in-frame clones and lacks some. V, J and clone size reflect that table, while D and trimming were determined from the DNA. The table records some 150,000 clones, around nine tenths of them present only once. V gene TRBV28 combines with J gene TRBJ2-3; 10 bases are shared with TRBD2. This receptor was taken from a man in his sixties with active or convalescent COVID-19. Sequenced input: peripheral blood. The CDR3 DNA follows: TGTGCTAACTCAGCGGGGGGGCCTCCAGATACGCAGTATTTT. Amino acids: CANSAGGPPDTQYF.